This T cell receptor (beta chain) came from a study of shared clonotypes between healthy human individuals. Deep-level assay runs were performed. Profiled with immunoSEQ multiplex PCR; TCRdb holds only in-frame clones, not every one. The sample has around 1.5 million clones, 98% seen once; the top ten hold roughly 0.45%. This clone was recorded only once. The receptor was derived from a man younger than 45 in good health. The specimen was naive CD4+ T cells sorted from blood. Subset indicated: CD45RA+ positively selected.

CDR3 nucleotide sequence: TGTGCCAGCAGTGAAACTCCGAGCACAGATACGCAGTATTTT. Amino acid sequence: CASSETPSTDTQYF. The chain has TRBV6-1 and TRBJ2-3; no clear D gene. Germline assignment: CDR1 MNHNS and CDR2 SASEGT. The length of the CDR3 is 14 residues. V lost 2 bases to trimming and J lost 0 bases, with 6 bases between them.